Following are 9 T cell receptor beta chains from one sample sequenced in a study of blood T cell repertoires in COVID-19. Sequencing used immunoSEQ multiplex PCR; TCRdb keeps in-frame clones, though not all of them. The sample has about 110,000 clones; more than 80% are singletons. Sequencing input: peripheral blood. All receptors come from a human donor in a cohort sampled during active COVID-19.

This chain's CDR3 is CASRGQGYQETQYF. In DNA form, the CDR3 reads TGTGCCAGCAGGGGACAGGGGTACCAAGAGACCCAGTACTTC. The gene calls are TRBV27 and TRBJ2-5, with 10 bases lining up with TRBD1. The V gene's germline CDR1 is MNHEY and CDR2 SMNVEV (reference sequence). The CDR3 spans 14 residues. Trimming removed 6 bases from V and 0 bases from J; junction bases left unmatched: 1.

This clone has just one count. In nucleotides, the CDR3 is TGTGCCAGCAGCGAGACATCCCCCTACGAGCAGTACTTC. The encoded protein is CASSETSPYEQYF. The chain has TRBV28 and TRBJ2-7, with unresolved D. CDR3 size: 13 residues. Trimming took off 6 bases at V and 2 bases at J, with 11 bases between the two ends. The germline gives CDR1 MDHEN, CDR2 SYDVKM.

The chain couples TRBV10-1 to TRBJ1-5; TRBD1 matches 9 bases. Germline V CDR1 and CDR2: WNHNN, SYGVQD (reference sequence). V dropped 6 bases and J dropped 6; count of bases not matched to a gene: 6. There are 14 residues in the CDR3. DNA for the CDR3: TGCGCCAGCAGGGAGGACAGGGGAGGTCAGCCCCAGCATTTT. Its translation: CASREDRGGQPQHF.

This clone was seen a single time. The chain combines TRBV19 with TRBJ1-4, with 12 bases aligning to TRBD1. The CDR3 length is 17 residues. Germline V gene data show CDR1 as LNHDA and CDR2 as SQIVND (reference sequence). Unmatched junction bases numbered 16, after V lost 4 bases and J lost 13 bases. CDR3 region: CASSKTGTGGLTGGLFF. The CDR3 nucleotides are TGTGCCAGTAGTAAGACCGGGACAGGGGGCCTCACCGGGGGACTGTTTTTT.

This clone showed up just a few times. Here the CDR3 reads CASSEEGDGSPYEQYF. In nucleotides, the CDR3 is TGTGCCAGCAGTGAAGAAGGGGACGGGAGCCCCTACGAGCAGTACTTC. The rearrangement links TRBV6-1 to TRBJ2-7; a possible D gene is TRBD2 (6 bases). The CDR3 loop spans 16 amino acids. Germline CDR1 and CDR2: MNHNS and SASEGT. V was trimmed by 1 base and J by 2 bases, leaving 15 bases between them.

The chain recombines TRBV1 with TRBJ2-1; TRBD2 was called by the table and not checked on the DNA. TRBV1 is marked as a pseudogene. This CDR3 is 19 amino acids long. CDR3 sequence reads: CTSSQGVGGLPGAYNEQFF. CDR3 sequence (DNA): TGCACCAGCAGCCAAGGGGTCGGGGGACTTCCGGGGGCCTACAATGAGCAGTTCTTC.

This sequence joins TRBV14 and TRBJ1-4; D gene ambiguous. Germline V CDR1 and CDR2: SGHDN, FVKESK. The CDR3 runs 15 residues. Trimming removed 4 bases at V and 7 bases at J, with 16 bases between. The CDR3 coding sequence is TGTGCCAGCAGCCGAGGATGGCGAGGTGGTGAAAAACTGTTTTTT. Protein sequence: CASSRGWRGGEKLFF.

This chain uses TRBV19 with TRBJ2-5, with a possible D match to TRBD2 (6 bases). The CDR3 has 15 residues. Per the germline V gene, CDR1 is LNHDA and CDR2 is SQIVND (reference sequence). Trimming left V 8 bases short and J 0 bases short, with 16 bases between. The CDR3 DNA reads as TGTGCCAGTGCACGATCGGGACTGTACCAAGAGACCCAGTACTTC. Translated, it gives CASARSGLYQETQYF.

This rearrangement joins TRBV19 to TRBJ2-7; D uncertain. Per germline, CDR1 LNHDA and CDR2 SQIVND (reference sequence). Trimming removed 8 bases at V and 1 base at J, with 9 bases between. The CDR3 has 12 amino acids. In nucleotides, the CDR3 is TGTGCCAGTGGGCCCAGTTCCTACGAGCAGTACTTC. It yields the protein CASGPSSYEQYF.